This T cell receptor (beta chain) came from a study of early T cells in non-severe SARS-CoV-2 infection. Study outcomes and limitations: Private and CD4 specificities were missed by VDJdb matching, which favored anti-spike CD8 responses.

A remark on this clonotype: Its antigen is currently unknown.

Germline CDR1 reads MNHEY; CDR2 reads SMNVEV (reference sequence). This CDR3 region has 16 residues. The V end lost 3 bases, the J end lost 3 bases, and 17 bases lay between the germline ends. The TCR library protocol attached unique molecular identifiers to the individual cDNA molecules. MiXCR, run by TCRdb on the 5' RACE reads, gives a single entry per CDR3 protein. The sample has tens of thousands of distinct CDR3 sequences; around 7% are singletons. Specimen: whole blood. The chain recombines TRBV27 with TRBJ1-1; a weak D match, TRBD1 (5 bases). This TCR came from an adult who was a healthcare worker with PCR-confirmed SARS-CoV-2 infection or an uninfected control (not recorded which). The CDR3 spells CASSFRSTVADTEAFF. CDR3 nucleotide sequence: TGTGCCAGCAGTTTTCGATCGACAGTCGCGGACACTGAAGCTTTCTTT.